This is a list of T cell receptor beta chains from one sample in a study of cytomegalovirus exposure and HLA in healthy donors. The protocol was immunoSEQ multiplex PCR, while the TCRdb copy is restricted to in-frame clones and leaves out a portion. The data show about 73,000 clones, roughly 90% seen once. The material sequenced was PBMCs. These receptors originate from a young woman in good health and CMV-seropositive. Each CDR3 is given with its conserved first and last residue. Each record gives: J gene, V gene, clone size, D gene, CDR3 protein, CDR3 DNA. D genes are given only for firm matches. Clone size is given for some rows only: seen once, a few or many times, or a class if the clone is expanded.

>TRBJ2-1|TRBV4-1|-|-
CASSQVSGMDEQFF
TGCGCCAGCAGCCAAGTGTCCGGGATGGATGAGCAGTTCTTC
>TRBJ2-2|TRBV2|-|-
CASSEDGSGELFF
TGTGCCAGCAGTGAAGACGGGAGCGGGGAGCTGTTTTTT
>TRBJ2-5|TRBV5-1|-|-
CASSPRGAQETQYF
TGCGCCAGCAGCCCCCGGGGGGCTCAAGAGACCCAGTACTTC
>TRBJ2-4|TRBV29-1|-|-
CSAEPGHQFPKNIQYF
TGCAGCGCCGAACCGGGACACCAATTCCCAAAAAACATTCAGTACTTC
>TRBJ2-3|TRBV4-1|-|TRBD1
CASSPQGYTDTQYF
TGCGCCAGCAGCCCACAGGGGTACACAGATACGCAGTATTTT
>TRBJ2-1|TRBV7-2|-|-
CASSLQRGGGIF
TGTGCCAGCAGCTTACAAAGAGGGGGGGGAATCTTC
>TRBJ1-5|TRBV6-5|few|TRBD1
CASSPKTGGGQPQHF
TGTGCCAGCAGTCCTAAGACAGGGGGCGGACAGCCCCAGCATTTT
>TRBJ2-2|TRBV4-3|-|TRBD1
CASRDLGTGDTGELFF
TGCGCCAGCAGAGATTTAGGGACAGGGGACACCGGGGAGCTGTTTTTT
>TRBJ1-1|TRBV2|-|-
CASSEKGWGTEAFF
TGTGCCAGCAGTGAAAAGGGGTGGGGCACTGAAGCTTTCTTT
>TRBJ1-1|TRBV6-4|-|-
CASSKDRLNTEAFF
TGTGCCAGCAGTAAAGACAGATTGAACACTGAAGCTTTCTTT
>TRBJ2-5|TRBV7-9|-|-
CASSFYLETQYF
TGTGCCAGCAGCTTCTATTTAGAGACCCAGTACTTC
>TRBJ2-1|TRBV6-6|-|TRBD2
CASSYSIAGGKDEQFF
TGTGCCAGCAGTTACTCTATAGCGGGAGGGAAGGATGAGCAGTTCTTC
>TRBJ2-5|TRBV15|-|-
CATSRDRSKTQYF
TGTGCCACCAGCAGAGATCGGTCCAAGACCCAGTACTTC
>TRBJ2-1|TRBV2|-|-
CASSEVVAAPYNEQFF
TGTGCCAGCAGTGAAGTCGTAGCGGCCCCCTACAATGAGCAGTTCTTC
>TRBJ1-1|TRBV18|-|-
CASSPLTGLNTEAFF
TGTGCCAGCTCACCACTTACAGGGCTCAACACTGAAGCTTTCTTT
>TRBJ2-1|TRBV13|-|-
CASSSTGRRDEQFF
TGTGCCAGCAGCTCCACGGGTCGGAGAGATGAGCAGTTCTTC
>TRBJ2-7|TRBV4-1|-|TRBD2
CASSPRTSGFSYEQYF
TGCGCCAGCAGCCCCAGGACTAGCGGTTTCTCCTACGAGCAGTACTTC
>TRBJ2-7|TRBV2|-|-
CASSGGGEQYF
TGTGCCAGCAGTGGGGGAGGCGAGCAGTACTTC
>TRBJ2-3|TRBV18|-|TRBD1
CASSPPMGQRILLSTDTQYF
TGTGCCAGCTCACCACCGATGGGACAGAGAATCCTTCTTAGCACAGATACGCAGTATTTT
>TRBJ1-5|TRBV27|-|-
CASSFTVGGTVHNQPQHF
TGTGCCAGCAGTTTTACGGTTGGCGGGACGGTCCACAATCAGCCCCAGCATTTT
>TRBJ2-1|TRBV5-6|-|-
CASSPVSASYNEQFF
TGTGCCAGCAGCCCGGTGTCCGCATCCTACAATGAGCAGTTCTTC
>TRBJ2-2|TRBV5-5|-|-
CASSLLGELFF
TGTGCCAGCAGCTTGCTTGGGGAGCTGTTTTTT
>TRBJ2-7|TRBV4-3|-|TRBD1
CASSQDSGTGAHEQYF
TGCGCCAGCAGCCAAGATAGCGGGACAGGGGCCCACGAGCAGTACTTC
>TRBJ1-4|TRBV6-1|-|-
CASRLTPATNEKLFF
TGTGCCAGCAGACTGACACCAGCAACTAATGAAAAACTGTTTTTT
>TRBJ2-1|TRBV14|-|-
CASSLTDRQALHDEQFF
TGTGCCAGCAGCCTTACTGACAGACAGGCTCTCCATGATGAGCAGTTCTTC
>TRBJ2-1|TRBV4-2|-|TRBD2
CASSQGELAGDYNEQFF
TGTGCCAGCAGCCAAGGTGAGCTAGCGGGGGACTACAATGAGCAGTTCTTC
>TRBJ2-1|TRBV19|-|TRBD2
CASSRGTSGEQFF
TGTGCCAGTAGTAGGGGGACTAGCGGTGAGCAGTTCTTC
>TRBJ2-3|TRBV2|-|-
CASKDRGTDTQYF
TGTGCCAGCAAAGACCGCGGGACAGATACGCAGTATTTT
>TRBJ2-3|TRBV11-2|-|TRBD2
CASNRAGGDTQYF
TGTGCCAGCAATAGAGCGGGGGGAGATACGCAGTATTTT
>TRBJ2-5|TRBV27|-|TRBD1
CASSPRGQSPQETQYF
TGTGCCAGCAGTCCCAGGGGACAGTCTCCCCAAGAGACCCAGTACTTC
>TRBJ2-7|TRBV19|-|-
CASSISTGLYEQYF
TGTGCCAGTAGTATAAGTACGGGACTCTACGAGCAGTACTTC
>TRBJ2-1|TRBV5-1|-|-
CASSTGHHYEQFF
TGCGCCAGCAGCACGGGACATCACTATGAGCAGTTCTTC
>TRBJ2-7|TRBV14|-|-
CASSHQGLWEQYF
TGTGCCAGCAGCCATCAGGGTCTTTGGGAGCAGTACTTC
>TRBJ1-5|TRBV4-1|-|-
CASSQGWAQGYQPQHF
TGCGCCAGCAGCCAAGGTTGGGCCCAGGGCTATCAGCCCCAGCATTTT
>TRBJ1-6|TRBV4-1|-|TRBD1
CASSQGQGNGSPLHF
TGCGCCAGCAGCCAAGGACAGGGAAACGGTTCACCCCTCCACTTT
>TRBJ2-2|TRBV19|-|-
CASSISGTGELFF
TGTGCCAGTAGTATATCAGGGACCGGGGAGCTGTTTTTT
>TRBJ1-5|TRBV6-4|-|TRBD1
CASTATGQGYHSNQPQHF
TGTGCCAGCACTGCAACGGGACAGGGATACCATAGCAATCAGCCCCAGCATTTT
>TRBJ2-1|TRBV7-9|-|TRBD2
CASSPPGVSGGAIDEQFF
TGTGCCAGCAGCCCCCCAGGTGTGAGCGGGGGGGCGATTGATGAGCAGTTCTTC
>TRBJ1-2|TRBV30|-|TRBD1
CAWQRQGGAGYTF
TGTGCCTGGCAACGGCAGGGGGGTGCTGGCTACACCTTC
>TRBJ1-1|TRBV6-1|-|-
CASSELTGLGTEAFF
TGTGCCAGCAGTGAACTAACAGGGCTCGGCACTGAAGCTTTCTTT
>TRBJ1-5|TRBV5-5|-|-
CASSLVYVRKDQPQHF
TGTGCCAGCAGCTTAGTGTATGTGCGGAAGGATCAGCCCCAGCATTTT
>TRBJ2-3|TRBV12-5|once|TRBD2
CASGAPGGGSDTQYF
TGTGCTAGTGGGGCTCCGGGGGGAGGTTCAGATACGCAGTATTTT
>TRBJ2-7|TRBV4-2|few|TRBD1
CASSKSTGVNNEQYF
TGTGCCAGCAGCAAATCGACAGGGGTTAATAACGAGCAGTACTTC
>TRBJ1-4|TRBV7-9|once|TRBD1
CASSRQAQGNNEKLFF
TGTGCCAGCAGCAGACAGGCACAGGGGAATAATGAAAAACTGTTTTTT
>TRBJ1-5|TRBV4-1|few|-
CASSQVGNQPQHF
TGCGCCAGCAGCCAAGTCGGCAATCAGCCCCAGCATTTT
>TRBJ2-5|TRBV29-1|-|-
CSVTLSGGIGETQYF
TGCAGCGTTACCCTTTCCGGCGGTATCGGCGAGACCCAGTACTTC